The 5 T cell receptor beta chains reported below all come from one sample, sequenced in a study of blood T cell repertoires in COVID-19. Using immunoSEQ multiplex PCR, the repertoire was profiled, and TCRdb retains in-frame clones only, with some absent. Of about 130,000 clones in the sample, roughly three quarters are singletons; the top ten hold 37%. The specimen sequenced was peripheral blood. The receptors stem from a man between 40 and 49 years old with active or convalescent COVID-19.

This clone has only one observation. The CDR3 loop reads CASSLSRGSYEQYF. Here the CDR3 DNA reads TGCGCCAGCAGCTTGTCCAGGGGTTCCTACGAGCAGTACTTC. V and J are TRBV5-1 and TRBJ2-7; D possibly corresponds to TRBD1 (6 bases). The germline V gene has CDR1 SGHRS and CDR2 YFSETQ. The CDR3 contains 14 residues. V was clipped by 1 base and J by 1 base, with 9 bases between them.

The V gene is TRBV5-6, the J gene TRBJ1-5; 7 bases line up with TRBD1. Germline V gene lookup returns CDR1 SGHDT and CDR2 YYEEEE. CDR3 size: 13 residues. V was pared by 1 base and J by 7 bases, with 2 bases of the junction left unmatched. The CDR3 is CASSLNRGQPQHF. DNA of the CDR3: TGTGCCAGCAGCTTGAACAGGGGACAGCCCCAGCATTTT. Together with reference TRBV5-6 and TRBJ1-5, the CDR3 gives the full variable domain: DAGVTQSPTHLIKTRGQQVTLRCSPKSGHDTVSWYQQALGQGPQFIFQYYEEEERQRGNFPDRFSGHQFPNYSSELNVNALLLGDSALYLCASSLNRGQPQHFGDGTRLSIL.

The V and J genes are TRBV25-1 and TRBJ1-1; 7 bases align to TRBD1. V lost 4 bases, J lost 0 bases, and 5 bases stayed unmatched. The CDR3 consists of 15 residues. Germline loops: CDR1 MGHDK, CDR2 SYGVNS. The CDR3 region has the DNA TGTGCCAGCAGTGCCTACAGGGGAATGAACACTGAAGCTTTCTTT. It codes for CASSAYRGMNTEAFF. Based on the CDR3 plus reference TRBV25-1 and TRBJ1-1, the full variable domain is EADIYQTPRYLVIGTGKKITLECSQTMGHDKMYWYQQDPGMELHLIHYSYGVNSTEKGDLSSESTVSRIRTEHFPLTLESARPSHTSQYLCASSAYRGMNTEAFFGQGTRLTVV.

This clone was seen at least ten times. The V gene is TRBV3-1 (or the pseudogene TRBV3-2), the J gene TRBJ2-7; 8 positions match TRBD1. The germline V gene encodes CDR1 LGHDT and CDR2 YNNKEL (reference sequence). The CDR3 contains 15 residues. J was trimmed by 3 bases and V by 7 bases; bases with no gene match: 11. In DNA, the CDR3 is TGTGCCAGCACCCATCGGCAGGGGGCCAGCTACGAGCAGTACTTC. This translates into CASTHRQGASYEQYF.

This chain uses TRBV7-6 with TRBJ2-1; 10 positions agree with TRBD2. Germline CDR1 SGHVS, CDR2 FNYEAQ. CDR3 size: 14 residues. The V segment lost 10 bases and the J segment 9 bases; nucleotides outside the gene matches: 12. The CDR3 here is CAKLAGDQYSEQFF. CDR3 coding DNA: TGTGCCAAGCTAGCGGGAGATCAATACTCTGAGCAGTTCTTC. The full variable domain, its missing parts supplied by reference TRBV7-6 and TRBJ2-1, is GAGVSQSPRYKVTKRGQDVALRCDPISGHVSLYWYRQALGQGPEFLTYFNYEAQQDKSGLPNDRFSAERPEGSISTLTIQRTEQRDSAMYRCAKLAGDQYSEQFFGPGTRLTVL.